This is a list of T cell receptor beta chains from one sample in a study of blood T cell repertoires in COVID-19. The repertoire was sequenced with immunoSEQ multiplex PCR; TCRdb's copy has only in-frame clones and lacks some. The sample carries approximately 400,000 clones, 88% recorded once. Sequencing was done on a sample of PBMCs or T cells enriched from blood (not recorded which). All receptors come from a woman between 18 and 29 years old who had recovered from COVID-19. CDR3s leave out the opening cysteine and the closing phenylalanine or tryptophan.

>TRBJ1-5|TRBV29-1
SVAQGWSNQPQH
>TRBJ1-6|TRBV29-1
SAEPGDNSPLH
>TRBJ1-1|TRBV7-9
ASTAGAGTPGAEAF
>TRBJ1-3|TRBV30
AWKLSGNTIY
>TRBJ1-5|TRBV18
ASSPGGLSNQPQH
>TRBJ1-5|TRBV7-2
ASSFPRQGPNQPQH
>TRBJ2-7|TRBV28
ASTGRGLYEQY
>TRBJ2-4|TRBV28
ASSPPGNWNIQY
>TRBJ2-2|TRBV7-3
ASAATRDRRNTGELF
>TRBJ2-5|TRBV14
ASSPPGGLETQY
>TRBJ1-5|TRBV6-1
ASSEGQGIYSNQPQH
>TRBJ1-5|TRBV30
AWSVTGQGAKPQH
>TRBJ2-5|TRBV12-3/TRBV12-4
ASVGQSKTQY
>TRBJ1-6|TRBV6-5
ASSTHQGRWSPLH
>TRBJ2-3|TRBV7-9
ASSAPNRVDTDTQY
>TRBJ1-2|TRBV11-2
ASSRGIGYT
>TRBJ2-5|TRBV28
ASRESGGGETQY
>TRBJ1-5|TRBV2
ASSEGNGAQPQH